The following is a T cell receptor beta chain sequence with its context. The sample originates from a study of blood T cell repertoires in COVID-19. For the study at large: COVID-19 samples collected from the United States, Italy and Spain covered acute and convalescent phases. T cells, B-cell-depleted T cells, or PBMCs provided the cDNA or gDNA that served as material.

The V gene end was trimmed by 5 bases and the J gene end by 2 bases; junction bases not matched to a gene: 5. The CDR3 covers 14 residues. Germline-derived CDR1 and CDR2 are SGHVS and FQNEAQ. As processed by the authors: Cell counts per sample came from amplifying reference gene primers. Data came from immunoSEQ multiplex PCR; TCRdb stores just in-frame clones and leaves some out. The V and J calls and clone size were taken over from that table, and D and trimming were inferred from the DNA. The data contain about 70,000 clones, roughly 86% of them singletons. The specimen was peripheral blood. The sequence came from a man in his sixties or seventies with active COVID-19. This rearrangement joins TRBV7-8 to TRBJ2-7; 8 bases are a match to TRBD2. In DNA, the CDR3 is TGTGCCAGCAGCCCCAGGGGACTAGCCTACGAGCAGTACTTC. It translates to CASSPRGLAYEQYF.